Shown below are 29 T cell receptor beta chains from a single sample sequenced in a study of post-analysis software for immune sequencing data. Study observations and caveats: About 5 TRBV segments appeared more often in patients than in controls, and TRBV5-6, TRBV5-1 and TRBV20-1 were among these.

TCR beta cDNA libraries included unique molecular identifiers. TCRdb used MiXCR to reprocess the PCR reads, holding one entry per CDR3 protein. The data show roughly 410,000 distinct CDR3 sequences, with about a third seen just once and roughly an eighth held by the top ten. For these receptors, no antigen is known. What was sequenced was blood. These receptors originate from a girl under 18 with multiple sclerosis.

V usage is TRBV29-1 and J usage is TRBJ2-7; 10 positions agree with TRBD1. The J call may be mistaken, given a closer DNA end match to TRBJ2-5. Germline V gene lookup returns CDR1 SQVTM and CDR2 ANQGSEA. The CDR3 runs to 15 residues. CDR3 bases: TGCAGCGCCTTAGCCCCCGGGACAGGGGTCGGGACCCAGTACTTC. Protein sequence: CSALAPGTGVGTQYF.

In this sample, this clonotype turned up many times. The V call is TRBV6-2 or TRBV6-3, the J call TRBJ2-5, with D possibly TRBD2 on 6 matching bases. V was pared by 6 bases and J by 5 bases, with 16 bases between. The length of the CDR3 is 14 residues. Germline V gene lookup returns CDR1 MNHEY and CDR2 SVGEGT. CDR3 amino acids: CASRWTMVGETQYF. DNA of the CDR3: TGTGCCAGCAGATGGACTATGGTTGGGGAGACCCAGTACTTC.

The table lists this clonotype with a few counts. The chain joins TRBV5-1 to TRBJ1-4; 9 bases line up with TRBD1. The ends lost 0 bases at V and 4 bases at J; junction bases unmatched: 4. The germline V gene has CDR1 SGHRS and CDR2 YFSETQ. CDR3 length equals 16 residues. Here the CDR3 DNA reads TGCGCCAGCAGCTTGGGCCCGACAGGGGGTAATGAAAAACTGTTTTTT. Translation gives CASSLGPTGGNEKLFF. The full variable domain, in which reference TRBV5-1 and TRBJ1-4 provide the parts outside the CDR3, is KAGVTQTPRYLIKTRGQQVTLSCSPISGHRSVSWYQQTPGQGLQFLFEYFSETQRNKGNFPGRFSGRQFSNSRSEMNVSTLELGDSALYLCASSLGPTGGNEKLFFGSGTQLSVL.

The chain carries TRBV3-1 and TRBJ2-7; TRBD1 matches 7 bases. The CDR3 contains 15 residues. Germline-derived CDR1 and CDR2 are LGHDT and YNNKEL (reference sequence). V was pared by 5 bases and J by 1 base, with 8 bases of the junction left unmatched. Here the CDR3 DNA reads TGTGCCAGCAGCAAAGGGGACAGCTATTCCTACGAGCAGTACTTC. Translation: CASSKGDSYSYEQYF.

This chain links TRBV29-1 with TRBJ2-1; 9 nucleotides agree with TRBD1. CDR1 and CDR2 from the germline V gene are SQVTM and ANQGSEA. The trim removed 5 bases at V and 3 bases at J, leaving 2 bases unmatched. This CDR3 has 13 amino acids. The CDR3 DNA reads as TGCAGCGTTAGGGGACAGGGCTACAATGAGCAGTTCTTC. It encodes CSVRGQGYNEQFF.

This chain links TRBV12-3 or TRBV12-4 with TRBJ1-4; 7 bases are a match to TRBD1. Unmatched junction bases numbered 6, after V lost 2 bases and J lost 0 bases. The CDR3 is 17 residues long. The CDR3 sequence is CASSLRDRNATNEKLFF. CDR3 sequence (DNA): TGTGCCAGCAGTTTACGGGACAGAAACGCAACTAATGAAAAACTGTTTTTT.

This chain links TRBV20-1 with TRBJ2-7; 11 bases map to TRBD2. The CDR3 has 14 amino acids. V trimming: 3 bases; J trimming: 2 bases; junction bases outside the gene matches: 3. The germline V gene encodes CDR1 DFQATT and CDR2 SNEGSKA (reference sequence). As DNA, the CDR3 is TGCAGTGCTAGGGTACTAGCGGGGGCCTACGAGCAGTACTTC. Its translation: CSARVLAGAYEQYF.

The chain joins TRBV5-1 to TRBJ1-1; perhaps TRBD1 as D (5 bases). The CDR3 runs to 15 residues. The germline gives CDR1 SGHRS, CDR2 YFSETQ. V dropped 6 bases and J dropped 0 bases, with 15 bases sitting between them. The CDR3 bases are TGCGCCAGCACGACTGGGGCCCACATGAACACTGAAGCTTTCTTT. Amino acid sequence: CASTTGAHMNTEAFF.

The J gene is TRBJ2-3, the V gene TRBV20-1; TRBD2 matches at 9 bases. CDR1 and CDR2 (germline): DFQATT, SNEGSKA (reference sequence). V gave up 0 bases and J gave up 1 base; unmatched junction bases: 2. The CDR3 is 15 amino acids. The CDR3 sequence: CSARDRGGGTDTQYF. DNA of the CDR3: TGCAGTGCTAGAGATCGCGGGGGGGGCACAGATACGCAGTATTTT.

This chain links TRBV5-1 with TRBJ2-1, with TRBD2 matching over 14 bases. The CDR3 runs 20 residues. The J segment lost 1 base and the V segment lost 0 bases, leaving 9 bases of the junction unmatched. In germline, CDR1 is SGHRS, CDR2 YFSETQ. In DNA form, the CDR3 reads TGCGCCAGCAGCTTGGTCGTCGGGACTAGCGGGGGATTATCCTACAATGAGCAGTTCTTC. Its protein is CASSLVVGTSGGLSYNEQFF. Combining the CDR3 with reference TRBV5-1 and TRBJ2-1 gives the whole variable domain KAGVTQTPRYLIKTRGQQVTLSCSPISGHRSVSWYQQTPGQGLQFLFEYFSETQRNKGNFPGRFSGRQFSNSRSEMNVSTLELGDSALYLCASSLVVGTSGGLSYNEQFFGPGTRLTVL.

The CDR3, as DNA: TGCAGTGTCCCGACAGGGCCTCAATGGGTAAGAGAGACCCAGTACTTC. Encoded protein: CSVPTGPQWVRETQYF. This rearrangement joins TRBV20-1 to TRBJ2-5, with 7 nucleotides matching TRBD1. CDR1 is DFQATT, CDR2 SNEGSKA, per germline (reference sequence). The CDR3 totals 16 residues. The V segment lost 7 bases and the J segment 4 bases; nucleotides outside the gene matches: 18.

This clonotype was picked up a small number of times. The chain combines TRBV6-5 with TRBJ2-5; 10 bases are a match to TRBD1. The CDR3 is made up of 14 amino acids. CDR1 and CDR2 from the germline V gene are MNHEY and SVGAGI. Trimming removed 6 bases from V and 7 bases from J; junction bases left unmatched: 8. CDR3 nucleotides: TGTGCCAGCAGCATCGGACAGGGGGTTGCGACCCAGTACTTC. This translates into CASSIGQGVATQYF.

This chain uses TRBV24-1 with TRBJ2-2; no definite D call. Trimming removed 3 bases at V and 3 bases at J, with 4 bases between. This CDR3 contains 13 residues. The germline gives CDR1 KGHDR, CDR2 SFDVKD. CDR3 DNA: TGTGCCACCAGTGATCCATACACCGGGGAGCTGTTTTTT. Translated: CATSDPYTGELFF.

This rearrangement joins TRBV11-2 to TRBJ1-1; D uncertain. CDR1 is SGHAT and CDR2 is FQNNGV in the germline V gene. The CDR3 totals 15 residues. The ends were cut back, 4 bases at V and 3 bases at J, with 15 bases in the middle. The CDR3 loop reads CASSSPRTFDTEAFF. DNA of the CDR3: TGTGCCAGCAGCTCCCCGCGCACCTTCGACACTGAAGCTTTCTTT.

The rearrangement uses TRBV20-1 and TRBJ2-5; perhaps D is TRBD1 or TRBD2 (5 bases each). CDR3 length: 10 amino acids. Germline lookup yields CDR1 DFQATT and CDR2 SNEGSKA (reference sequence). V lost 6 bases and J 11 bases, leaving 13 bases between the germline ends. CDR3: CSASLGRQYF. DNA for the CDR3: TGCAGTGCATCTCTGGGACGGCAGTACTTC.

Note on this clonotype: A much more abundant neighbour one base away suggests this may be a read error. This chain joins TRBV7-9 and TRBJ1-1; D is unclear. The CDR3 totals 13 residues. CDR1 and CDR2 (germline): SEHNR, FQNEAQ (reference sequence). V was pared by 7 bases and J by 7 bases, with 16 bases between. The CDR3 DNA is TGTGCCAGCAACGCCTCACAAGGCTATGAAGCTTTCTTT. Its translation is CASNASQGYEAFF.

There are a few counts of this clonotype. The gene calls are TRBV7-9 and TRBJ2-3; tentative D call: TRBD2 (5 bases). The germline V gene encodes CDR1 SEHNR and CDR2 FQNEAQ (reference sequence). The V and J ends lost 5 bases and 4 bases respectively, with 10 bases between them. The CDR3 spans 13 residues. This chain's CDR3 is CASSPMEADTQYF. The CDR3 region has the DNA TGTGCCAGCAGCCCCATGGAGGCAGATACGCAGTATTTT.

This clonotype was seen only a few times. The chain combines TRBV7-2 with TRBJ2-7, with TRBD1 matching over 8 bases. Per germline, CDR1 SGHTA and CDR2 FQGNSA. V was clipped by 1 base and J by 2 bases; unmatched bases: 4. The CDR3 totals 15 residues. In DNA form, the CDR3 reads TGTGCCAGCAGCTTAGACGGGACAGGCCCCTACGAGCAGTACTTC. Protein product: CASSLDGTGPYEQYF.

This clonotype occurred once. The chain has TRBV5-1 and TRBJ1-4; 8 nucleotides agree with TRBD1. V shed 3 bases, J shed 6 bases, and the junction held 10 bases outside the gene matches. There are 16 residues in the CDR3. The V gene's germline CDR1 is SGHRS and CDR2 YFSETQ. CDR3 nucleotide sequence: TGCGCCAGCAGCTCACCCGGACAGGGAGGCCATGAAAAACTGTTTTTT. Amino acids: CASSSPGQGGHEKLFF.

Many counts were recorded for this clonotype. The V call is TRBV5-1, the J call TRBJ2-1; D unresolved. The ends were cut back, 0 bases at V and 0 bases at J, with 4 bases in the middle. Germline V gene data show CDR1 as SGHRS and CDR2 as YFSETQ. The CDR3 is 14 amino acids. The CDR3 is CASSLAGSYNEQFF. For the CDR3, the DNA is TGCGCCAGCAGCTTGGCTGGCTCCTACAATGAGCAGTTCTTC.

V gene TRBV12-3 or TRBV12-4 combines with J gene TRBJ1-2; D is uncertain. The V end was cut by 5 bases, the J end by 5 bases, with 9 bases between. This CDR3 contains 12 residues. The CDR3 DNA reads TGTGCCAGCAGTCCAGTTTCTTATGGCTACACCTTC. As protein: CASSPVSYGYTF.

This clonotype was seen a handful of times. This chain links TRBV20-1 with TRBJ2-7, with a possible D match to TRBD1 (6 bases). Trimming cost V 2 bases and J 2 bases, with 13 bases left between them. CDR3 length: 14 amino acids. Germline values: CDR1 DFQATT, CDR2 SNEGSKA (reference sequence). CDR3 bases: TGCAGTGCTAGATCCGGGACACGAGCCTACGAGCAGTACTTC. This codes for CSARSGTRAYEQYF.

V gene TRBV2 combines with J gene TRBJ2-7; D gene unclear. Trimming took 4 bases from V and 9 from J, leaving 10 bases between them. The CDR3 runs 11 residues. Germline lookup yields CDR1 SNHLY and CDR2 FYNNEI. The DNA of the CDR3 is TGTGCCAGCAGTGTCGAGCAGCGGCAGTACTTC. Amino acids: CASSVEQRQYF.

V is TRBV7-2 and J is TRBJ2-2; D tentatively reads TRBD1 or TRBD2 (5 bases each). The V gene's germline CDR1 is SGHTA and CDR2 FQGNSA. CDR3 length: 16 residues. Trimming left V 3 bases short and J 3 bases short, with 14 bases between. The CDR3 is CASSLAGTDYTGELFF. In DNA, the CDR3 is TGTGCCAGCAGCTTGGCAGGGACGGACTACACCGGGGAGCTGTTTTTT. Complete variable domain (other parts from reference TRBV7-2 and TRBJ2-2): GAGVSQSPSNKVTEKGKDVELRCDPISGHTALYWYRQSLGQGLEFLIYFQGNSAPDKSGLPSDRFSAERTGGSVSTLTIQRTQQEDSAVYLCASSLAGTDYTGELFFGEGSRLTVL.

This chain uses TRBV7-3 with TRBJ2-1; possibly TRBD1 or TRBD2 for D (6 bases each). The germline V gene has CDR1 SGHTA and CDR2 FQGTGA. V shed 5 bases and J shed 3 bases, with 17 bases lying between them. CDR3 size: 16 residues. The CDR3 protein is CASSEGGPTFYNEQFF. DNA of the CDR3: TGTGCCAGCAGCGAGGGGGGACCAACCTTCTACAATGAGCAGTTCTTC. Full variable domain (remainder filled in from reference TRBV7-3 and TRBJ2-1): GAGVSQTPSNKVTEKGKYVELRCDPISGHTALYWYRQSLGQGPEFLIYFQGTGAADDSGLPNDRFFAVRPEGSVSTLKIQRTERGDSAVYLCASSEGGPTFYNEQFFGPGTRLTVL.

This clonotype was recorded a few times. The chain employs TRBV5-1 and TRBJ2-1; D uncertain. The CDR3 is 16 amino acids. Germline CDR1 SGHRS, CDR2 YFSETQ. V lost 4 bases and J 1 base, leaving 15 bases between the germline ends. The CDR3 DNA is TGCGCCAGCAGCATTTACTGGCGAGGATCCTACAATGAGCAGTTCTTC. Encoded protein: CASSIYWRGSYNEQFF.

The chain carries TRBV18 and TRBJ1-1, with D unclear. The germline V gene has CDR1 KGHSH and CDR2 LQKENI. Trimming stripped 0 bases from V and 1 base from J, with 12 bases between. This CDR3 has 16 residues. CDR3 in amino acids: CASSPPNPDGNTEAFF. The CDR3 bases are TGTGCCAGCTCACCACCTAACCCTGACGGGAACACTGAAGCTTTCTTT.

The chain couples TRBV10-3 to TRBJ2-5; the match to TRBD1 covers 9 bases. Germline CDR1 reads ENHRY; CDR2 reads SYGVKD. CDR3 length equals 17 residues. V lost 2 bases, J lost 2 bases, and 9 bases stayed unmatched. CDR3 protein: CAISETGTGPVQETQYF. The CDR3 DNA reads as TGTGCCATCAGTGAGACCGGGACAGGGCCCGTACAAGAGACCCAGTACTTC.

The DNA for the CDR3 is TGTGCCAGCAGCGGCAAAATGGGCGAGACCCAGTACTTC. This gives the protein CASSGKMGETQYF. This chain connects TRBV9 to TRBJ2-5; no clear D gene. This CDR3 is built from 13 residues. Germline lookup yields CDR1 SGDLS and CDR2 YYNGEE. Between the trimmed V and J ends, which lost 3 bases and 5 bases, there was a span of 11 bases.